This T cell receptor (beta chain) was documented in a study of cytomegalovirus exposure and HLA in healthy donors. Losses at the gene ends were 2 bases for V and 4 bases for J; bases not matched to a gene: 4. There are 15 residues in the CDR3. Germline loops: CDR1 MNHEY, CDR2 SVGAGI. Primers included in the PCR were 60 Vbeta and 13 Jbeta primers. Clones were sequenced by immunoSEQ multiplex PCR, and TCRdb holds only the in-frame ones, with some missing. Of more than 150,000 clones in the sample, over 80% are singletons; the top ten hold about 6%. The receptor was derived from a man aged 35 to 55 in good health and CMV-seropositive. The chain is built from TRBV6-5 and TRBJ2-7; 11 bases match TRBD1. Sequencing was done on a sample of PBMCs. In nucleotides, the CDR3 is TGTGCCAGCAGTTACCCTGGACAGGGGGCATACGAGCAGTACTTC. Encoded protein: CASSYPGQGAYEQYF.